This TCR beta chain was obtained from a study of T cell repertoires and HLA-DP antigens (dated by TCRdb to between 2017 and 2018). Turning to the overall study: The study used an in vitro model of CD4+ T cell alloreactivity in which transduced HeLa cells presented allogeneic HLA-DP. Of the three donors, two were male and one was female, and their ages ranged from the 18-to-29 age band up to the 60-to-69 age band. Average DNA input was roughly 220 ng for sorted CD137+CD4+ samples, compared with about 1.2 ug for pre-culture CD4+ samples. One alloantigen differed from self by one peptide-binding groove amino acid, whereas the other differed by ten, modelling structurally similar versus dissimilar alloantigens. What the authors observed across the whole study: Similar clonality (about 0.39) was observed for sorted CD137+ cells against both alloantigens, and this clonality was much higher than that observed in pre-culture samples (around 0.041). The naive and memory CD4+ repertoires were not analysed as separate populations. Average cumulative frequency of clones undetected before culture was approximately 40% against one allele and 50% to 55% against the other. The study was limited by having only a few donors, by relying on a non-physiological HeLa antigen-presenting system, and by using total CD4+ responder cells.

A distance of 9 bases separates the germline ends of V and J, which lose 2 bases and 5 bases respectively. The CDR3 covers 13 residues, taking in both the cysteine and the phenylalanine. Only CDR3 DNA remains: 39 bases, in frame from the first base. For CDR1 and CDR2, the germline V gene lists MDHEN and SYDVKM. This clone was counted a single time. Its target antigen remains unknown. Per-base qualities were not stored, and no clone one base away is much larger. Magnetic bead negative selection was used to isolate untouched CD4+ T cells from Ficoll-separated PBMC, with purity averaging roughly 98%. Untouched CD4+ T cells were isolated from Ficoll-separated PBMC with magnetic beads, reaching about 98% purity with negligible CD8+ contamination. Peripheral blood mononuclear cells were supplied by the buffy coats of three healthy blood donors, who served as the study donors. Each of the three donors was CMV seronegative. The DNeasy Blood & Tissue Kit was used for extraction of genomic DNA. Genomic DNA from sorted CD137+CD4+ cells and from pre-culture CD4+ baseline samples of each subject was subjected to TCRB sequencing.

TCRB CDR3 regions were amplified with the immunoSEQ multiplex PCR using forward primers for 54 TRBV segments and reverse primers for 13 TRBJ segments. Pre-culture CD4+ samples were sequenced at deep resolution with a target of 200,000 or so T cell genomes. Sequencing of the amplicons on an Illumina HiSeq System generated 87 bp reads spanning the CDR3. Under the source paper's analysis protocol: PCR and sequencing errors in the reads were corrected, and CDR3 regions were defined by aligning to IMGT reference sequences. Synthetic template pools were used to estimate template counts and unique rearrangement counts. Clonality was computed as 1 minus Pielou's evenness. The Daley-Smith estimator was used to estimate richness. Morisita's index was used to measure repertoire overlap. Clones present in cultured samples but not detected in the pre-culture repertoire of the same donor were defined as low-abundance clones. What TCRdb holds here is the immuneACCESS table cut down to in-frame rearrangements. Part of the clones is not present; checked against another copy, under half of the missing clones reflect an unresolved V gene, and the others are unexplained. V, J and clone size are taken as reported in that table, and D and trimming were inferred from the DNA itself. The sample has some 110,000 clones on record, 80% to 95% of them singletons. Approximately 0.25% of the sample is held by the ten biggest clonotypes.

The sequence is built from TRBV28 and TRBJ1-2; TRBD1 could be the D gene, as 6 bases match. This TCR was sampled from a young woman in good health and CMV-seronegative. Specimen: CD4+ T cells from PBMCs. The CDR3 corresponds to CASSLRDKYGYTF. The DNA sequence is as follows: TGTGCCAGCAGTTTACGGGACAAGTATGGCTACACCTTC.